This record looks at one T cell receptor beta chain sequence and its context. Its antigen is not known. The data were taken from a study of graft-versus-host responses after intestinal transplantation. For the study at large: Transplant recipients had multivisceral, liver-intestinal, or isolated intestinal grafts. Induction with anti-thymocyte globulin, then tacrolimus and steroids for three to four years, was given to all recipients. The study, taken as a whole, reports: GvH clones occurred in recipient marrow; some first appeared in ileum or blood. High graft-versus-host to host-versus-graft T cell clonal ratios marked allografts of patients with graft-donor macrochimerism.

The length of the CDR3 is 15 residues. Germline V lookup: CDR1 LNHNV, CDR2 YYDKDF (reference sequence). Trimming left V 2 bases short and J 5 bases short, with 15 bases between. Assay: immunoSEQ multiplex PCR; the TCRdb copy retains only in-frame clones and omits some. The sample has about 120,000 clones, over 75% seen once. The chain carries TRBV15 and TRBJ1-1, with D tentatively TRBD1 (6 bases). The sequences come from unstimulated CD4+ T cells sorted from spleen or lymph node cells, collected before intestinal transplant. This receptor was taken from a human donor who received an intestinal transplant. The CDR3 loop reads CATSRYWGGRTEAFF. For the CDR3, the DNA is TGTGCCACCAGCAGATACTGGGGGGGCCGGACTGAAGCTTTCTTT.